This T cell receptor beta chain was obtained from a study of regulatory T cells in long-lasting Graves disease. V dropped 2 bases and J dropped 9 bases, with 16 bases sitting between them. This CDR3 region has 14 residues. For TCR beta, libraries came from iRepertoire HTBI primers and Arm-PCR of CDR3 regions. TCRdb recomputed calls from the multiplex PCR reads with MiXCR, one row per CDR3 protein. The sample shows roughly 500,000 distinct CDR3 sequences, roughly 22% of them seen only once. Stated time point: persistent/refractory GD, antithyroid drugs over 5 years with positive TRAb. The TCR library was made from RNA extracted from PBMCs. Graves' disease diagnoses followed American Thyroid Association guidelines. Comments on this clonotype: What it binds is unknown.

Study results and caveats: Peripheral blood, not thyroid tissue, was the sole material studied. Newly diagnosed disease favored TRBV20-1 and TRBJ2-1 over persistent disease.

The material was peripheral blood mononuclear cells (PBMCs), obtained when the disease was refractory, from a patient treated with antithyroid drugs. This chain joins TRBV12-3 or TRBV12-4 and TRBJ1-2; D call uncertain. The sequence was obtained from a female donor with Graves disease. Here the CDR3 reads CASSLRTLPHSYTF. DNA of the CDR3: TGTGCCAGCAGTTTAAGGACCCTCCCGCATAGCTACACCTTC.